This TCR beta chain was documented in a study of blood T cell repertoires in COVID-19. On the study more broadly: Spain, Italy and the United States supplied samples that represented acute and convalescent COVID-19. T cells, B-cell-depleted T cells, or PBMCs provided the cDNA or gDNA that served as material.

CDR3 length: 15 residues. Germline lookup yields CDR1 MNHEY and CDR2 SVGEGT. V gave up 4 bases and J gave up 1 base; unmatched junction bases: 3. Clones were sequenced by immunoSEQ multiplex PCR, and TCRdb holds only the in-frame ones, with some missing. The sample contains under 100,000 clones, over 70% of which appear only once. The chain links TRBV6-2 or TRBV6-3 to TRBJ2-3, with 9 nucleotides matching TRBD2. The sequencing sample was made of peripheral blood. This sequence originates from a man aged 80 or over with active or convalescent COVID-19. The CDR3 sequence: CASSSVAGGTDTQYF. The CDR3 DNA reads as TGTGCCAGCAGTTCAGTAGCGGGGGGCACAGATACGCAGTATTTT.